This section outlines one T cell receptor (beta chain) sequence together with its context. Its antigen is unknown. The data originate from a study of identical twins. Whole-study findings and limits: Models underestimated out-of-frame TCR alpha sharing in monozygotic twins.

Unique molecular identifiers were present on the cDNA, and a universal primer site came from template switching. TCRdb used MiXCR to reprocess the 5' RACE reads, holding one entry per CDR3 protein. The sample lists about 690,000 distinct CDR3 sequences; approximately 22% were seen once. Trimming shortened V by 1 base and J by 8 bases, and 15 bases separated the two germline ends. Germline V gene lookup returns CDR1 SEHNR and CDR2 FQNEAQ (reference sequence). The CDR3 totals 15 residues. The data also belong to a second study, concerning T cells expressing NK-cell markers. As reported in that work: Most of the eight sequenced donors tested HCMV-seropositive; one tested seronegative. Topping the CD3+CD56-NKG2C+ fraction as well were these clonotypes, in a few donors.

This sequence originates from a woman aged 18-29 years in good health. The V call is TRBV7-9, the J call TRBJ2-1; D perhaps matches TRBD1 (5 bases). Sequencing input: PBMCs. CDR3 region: CASSLGSFLGHEQFF. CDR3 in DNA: TGTGCCAGCAGCTTAGGATCGTTTTTGGGGCATGAGCAGTTCTTC.